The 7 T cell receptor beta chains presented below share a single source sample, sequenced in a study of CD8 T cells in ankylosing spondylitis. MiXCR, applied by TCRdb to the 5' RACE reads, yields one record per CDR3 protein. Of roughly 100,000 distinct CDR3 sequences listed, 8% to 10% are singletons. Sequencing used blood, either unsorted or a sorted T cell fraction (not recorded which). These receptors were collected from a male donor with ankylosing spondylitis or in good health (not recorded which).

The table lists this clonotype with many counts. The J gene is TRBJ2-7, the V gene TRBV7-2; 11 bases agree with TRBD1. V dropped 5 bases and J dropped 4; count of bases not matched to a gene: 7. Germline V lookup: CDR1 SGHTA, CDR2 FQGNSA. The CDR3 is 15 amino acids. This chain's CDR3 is CASSPRTGGGYEQYF. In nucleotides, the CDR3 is TGTGCCAGCAGCCCTAGGACAGGGGGCGGGTACGAGCAGTACTTC.

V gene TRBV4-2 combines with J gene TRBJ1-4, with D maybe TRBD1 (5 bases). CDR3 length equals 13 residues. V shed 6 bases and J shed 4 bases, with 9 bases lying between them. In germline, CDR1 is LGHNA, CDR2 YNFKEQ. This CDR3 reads CASSDRLNEKLFF. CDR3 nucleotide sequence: TGTGCCAGCAGTGACAGACTTAATGAAAAACTGTTTTTT.

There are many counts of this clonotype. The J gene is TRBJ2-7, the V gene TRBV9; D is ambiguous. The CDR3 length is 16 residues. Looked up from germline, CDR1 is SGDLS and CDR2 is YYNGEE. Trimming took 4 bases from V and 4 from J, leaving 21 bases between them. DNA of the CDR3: TGTGCCAGCAGCCCCCAACCCATGATCAGCACTTACGAGCAGTACTTC. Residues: CASSPQPMISTYEQYF.

The chain's CDR3 is CASSKNGRSGTDTQYF. The DNA of the CDR3 is TGTGCCAGCAGCAAAAACGGGCGGAGCGGCACAGATACGCAGTATTTT. This sequence joins TRBV21-1 and TRBJ2-3; TRBD1 is taken as the D call from the table, unchecked against the DNA. TRBV21-1 is deemed a pseudogene. This CDR3 region has 16 residues.

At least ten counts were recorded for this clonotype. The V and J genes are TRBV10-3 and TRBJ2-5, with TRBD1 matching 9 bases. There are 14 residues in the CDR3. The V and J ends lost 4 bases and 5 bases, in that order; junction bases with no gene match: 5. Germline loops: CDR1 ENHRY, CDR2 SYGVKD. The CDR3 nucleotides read TGTGCCATCAGTGGCGGGACAGGGCCGGAGACCCAGTACTTC. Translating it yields CAISGGTGPETQYF.

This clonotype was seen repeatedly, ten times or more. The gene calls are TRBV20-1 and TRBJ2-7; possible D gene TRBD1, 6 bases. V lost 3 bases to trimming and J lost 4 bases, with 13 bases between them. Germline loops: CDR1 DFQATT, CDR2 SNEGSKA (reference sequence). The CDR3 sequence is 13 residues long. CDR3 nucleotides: TGCAGTGCTAGGAGGCCAGGGGCGTACGAGCAGTACTTC. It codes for CSARRPGAYEQYF.

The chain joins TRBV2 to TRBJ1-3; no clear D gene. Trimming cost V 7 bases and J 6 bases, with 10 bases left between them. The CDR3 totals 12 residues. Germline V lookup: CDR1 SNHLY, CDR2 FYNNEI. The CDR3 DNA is TGTGCCAGCAAGGGTAACAAAAACACCATATATTTT. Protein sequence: CASKGNKNTIYF.